Shown below are 8 T cell receptor beta chains from a single sample sequenced in a study of molecular identifiers for immune sequencing clone quantification. One entry per CDR3 protein, called by TCRdb with MiXCR from the PCR reads. Among more than 250,000 distinct CDR3 sequences listed, about a fifth were seen once. Specimen: naive CD8+ T cells from blood, with Jurkat cell RNA spiked in. Regarding subset: FACS-sorted CD8+CD4-CCR7+CD45RA+ naive T cells. The origin of the receptors is a human donor in good health. Some libraries in this study had Jurkat cell RNA spiked in.

As regards this clonotype: The junction does not match germline at one end; this may be a read error. The chain is built from TRBV4-1 and TRBJ2-7; TRBD1 matches at 7 bases. Germline CDR1 MGHRA, CDR2 YSYEKL. The CDR3 length is 14 residues. Written as DNA, the CDR3 is TGCGCCAGCAGCCACCCGGGACAGACCTACGGGCAGTACTTC. Protein product: CASSHPGQTYGQYF.

The chain is built from TRBV4-1 and TRBJ2-2; possible D gene TRBD2, 6 bases. This CDR3 is built from 16 residues. The germline V gene has CDR1 MGHRA and CDR2 YSYEKL. V lost 0 bases to trimming and J lost 5 bases, with 13 bases between them. The CDR3 DNA is TGCGCCAGCAGCCAAGATATGAACGCGGGGACCGGGGAGCTGTTTTTT. It encodes CASSQDMNAGTGELFF.

This clonotype has ten or more counts. The gene calls are TRBV19 and TRBJ2-3; maybe TRBD2 (5 bases). Germline V gene data show CDR1 as LNHDA and CDR2 as SQIVND (reference sequence). The CDR3 spans 14 residues. Trimming pared 5 bases from V and 6 bases from J, leaving 15 bases between. The CDR3 region has the DNA TGTGCCAGTAGTCACTCCGGAGGCTTGGATACGCAGTATTTT. Translating it yields CASSHSGGLDTQYF.

Comments on this clonotype: This may be a read error: a much more frequent sequence differs by one nucleotide. The chain carries TRBV14 and TRBJ2-7; tentatively, D is TRBD1 (5 bases). The CDR3 consists of 15 residues. Germline CDR1 and CDR2: SGHDN and FVKESK. CDR3 sequence (DNA): TGTGCCAGCGGCCAATTGTATACAGGACCCTACGAGCAGTACTTC. Its protein product is CASGQLYTGPYEQYF.

In this sample, this clonotype turned up many times. The chain recombines TRBV20-1 with TRBJ2-5; 11 nucleotides match TRBD2. The junction had 11 bases not matched to a gene; V was cut back by 1 base and J by 4 bases. In germline, CDR1 is DFQATT, CDR2 SNEGSKA (reference sequence). The CDR3 spans 17 residues. CDR3 coding DNA: TGCAGTGCTAGAGCAATAGCGGGAGGGCCAATCCCAGAGACCCAGTACTTC. Its protein is CSARAIAGGPIPETQYF.

This clonotype was observed many times. The chain links TRBV18 to TRBJ2-3, with TRBD2 as a possible D gene (5 bases). With 2 bases removed from V and 2 bases from J, the gap between germline ends came to 14 bases. The CDR3 covers 16 residues. Looked up from germline, CDR1 is KGHSH and CDR2 is LQKENI. The CDR3 nucleotides read TGTGCCAGCTCACCAGGTATGGCGGAGGACACAGATACGCAGTATTTT. This encodes CASSPGMAEDTDTQYF.

The chain couples TRBV15 to TRBJ2-7, with 9 bases aligning to TRBD1. Trimming took 0 bases from V and 7 from J; bases not matched to a gene: 4. Germline-derived CDR1 and CDR2 are LNHNV and YYDKDF (reference sequence). This CDR3 is built from 14 residues. The CDR3 protein is CATSREQGAWEQYF. The CDR3 DNA follows: TGTGCCACCAGCAGAGAACAGGGGGCTTGGGAGCAGTACTTC.

This clonotype occurred many times. The chain has TRBV4-2 and TRBJ1-1; TRBD1 aligns across 10 bases. There are 15 residues in the CDR3. The germline V gene encodes CDR1 LGHNA and CDR2 YNFKEQ. Trimming cost V 1 base and J 6 bases; bases outside gene matches: 5. The CDR3 DNA reads TGTGCCAGCAGCCAAGGACCCGGGACAGGGGCTGAAGCTTTCTTT. Translating gives CASSQGPGTGAEAFF.